This TCR beta chain was recovered during a study of identical twins. This clonotype was found many times. Everyone who gave samples was a healthy Caucasian. TCRdb analysed the 5' RACE reads with MiXCR anew, one entry per CDR3 protein. The sample has about 160,000 distinct CDR3 sequences, roughly 3.2% seen once; the top ten hold around 8.1%. CDR3 length: 14 residues. Germline CDR1 SGHRS, CDR2 YFSETQ. Trimming shortened V by 4 bases and J by 5 bases, and 16 bases separated the two germline ends. The J gene is TRBJ2-7, the V gene TRBV5-1; possibly TRBD1 for D (8 bases). Sequencing input: memory T cells sorted from blood. This receptor was taken from a young man in good health. This CDR3 is CASSRTGRVDEQYF. The CDR3 nucleotides are TGCGCCAGCAGCCGGACAGGGAGGGTAGACGAGCAGTACTTC. The full variable domain, in which reference TRBV5-1 and TRBJ2-7 provide the parts outside the CDR3, is KAGVTQTPRYLIKTRGQQVTLSCSPISGHRSVSWYQQTPGQGLQFLFEYFSETQRNKGNFPGRFSGRQFSNSRSEMNVSTLELGDSALYLCASSRTGRVDEQYFGPGTRLTVT.